This TCR beta chain was identified in a study of shared clonotypes between healthy human individuals. Sorted subsets were amplified in replicate PCRs using around 220 ng DNA, roughly 30,000 T cell genomes. Here immunoSEQ multiplex PCR was the method, and the copy in TCRdb shows in-frame clones only, minus some. The repertoire holds 2.3 million or so clones, with more than 85% as singletons. The TCR comes from a man between 18 and 29 years old in good health. Some clones in this sample may be carry-over from other donors' samples. Sequenced material: naive CD4+ T cells from PBMCs. Described subset: CD45RA+ positively selected.

CDR3 DNA: TGTGCCAGCTCAGAATCGGGCACACTCTCCTACAATGAGCAGTTCTTC. It specifies CASSESGTLSYNEQFF. The chain joins TRBV18 to TRBJ2-1, with D hard to call. Trimming shortened V by 5 bases and J by 0 bases, and 14 bases separated the two germline ends. Germline CDR1 is KGHSH and CDR2 is LQKENI. CDR3 length: 16 amino acids.